Below are 18 T cell receptor beta chains sequenced from a single sample in a study of T cell repertoires in cytomegalovirus infection. TCRdb reanalysed the reads using MiXCR and keeps one entry per CDR3 protein. The sample comprises more than 85,000 distinct CDR3 sequences, 16% of which are singletons, and more than 7% rests with the top ten. The source material was PBMCs. The receptor set was obtained from a human donor in good health (CMV status not recorded). Some clones in this sample may be carry-over from other donors' samples.

The rearrangement uses TRBV18 and TRBJ1-5, with D possibly matching TRBD1 (5 bases). The ends were cut back, 3 bases at V and 4 bases at J, with 10 bases in the middle. Per germline, CDR1 KGHSH and CDR2 LQKENI. The CDR3 loop spans 14 amino acids. CDR3 in amino acids: CASSPGRENQPQHF. In DNA form, the CDR3 reads TGTGCCAGCTCACCGGGACGGGAGAATCAGCCCCAGCATTTT.

This clonotype occurred many times. The V gene is TRBV7-2, the J gene TRBJ2-1; the D gene could be TRBD1 or TRBD2 (5 bases each). With 5 bases removed from V and 4 bases from J, the gap between germline ends came to 15 bases. Germline CDR1 and CDR2: SGHTA and FQGNSA. The CDR3 covers 15 residues. The CDR3 spells CASSPGRPIYNEQFF. In DNA form, the CDR3 reads TGTGCCAGCAGCCCGGGGCGGCCGATATACAATGAGCAGTTCTTC.

This clonotype appeared many times. The CDR3 region is CASSYRVGTEAFF. CDR3 sequence (DNA): TGTGCCAGCAGCTATAGGGTTGGGACTGAAGCTTTCTTT. The chain is built from TRBV7-2 and TRBJ1-1; D gene ambiguous. Between the trimmed V and J ends, which lost 4 bases and 5 bases, there was a span of 11 bases. Looked up from germline, CDR1 is SGHTA and CDR2 is FQGNSA. The CDR3 is 13 residues long. The complete variable domain, with remaining parts taken from reference TRBV7-2 and TRBJ1-1, reads GAGVSQSPSNKVTEKGKDVELRCDPISGHTALYWYRQSLGQGLEFLIYFQGNSAPDKSGLPSDRFSAERTGGSVSTLTIQRTQQEDSAVYLCASSYRVGTEAFFGQGTRLTVV.

There are many counts of this clonotype. V gene TRBV7-2 combines with J gene TRBJ2-7; 7 nucleotides align to TRBD1. With 2 bases clipped from V and 2 bases from J, the junction kept 6 bases outside the gene matches. The germline CDR1 and CDR2 sequences are SGHTA and FQGNSA. The CDR3 is 15 residues long. The chain's CDR3 is CASSLTGEGAYEQYF. CDR3 sequence (DNA): TGTGCCAGCAGCTTAACAGGGGAAGGGGCCTACGAGCAGTACTTC.

To note about this clonotype: The germline gene is not matched at one end of the junction; a read error may be the cause. The rearrangement links TRBV7-2 to TRBJ2-5; D might be TRBD2 (5 bases). Germline-derived CDR1 and CDR2 are SGHTA and FQGNSA. The CDR3 loop spans 13 amino acids. Written as DNA, the CDR3 is TGTCCCAGCAGCTCCACTAGGCAAGAGACCCAGTACTTC. Translation gives CPSSSTRQETQYF.

This clonotype was counted only a few times. The CDR3: CASRFIAGDTQYF. CDR3 DNA sequence: TGTGCCAGCCGATTTATTGCGGGGGATACGCAGTATTTT. The gene calls are TRBV2 and TRBJ2-3, with a tentative D call TRBD2 (6 bases). The germline gives CDR1 SNHLY, CDR2 FYNNEI. Trimming took off 8 bases at V and 6 bases at J, with 15 bases between the two ends. The CDR3 spans 13 residues.

This clonotype was observed many times. The genes are TRBV25-1 and TRBJ1-2; no firm D call. Per germline, CDR1 MGHDK and CDR2 SYGVNS. The CDR3 runs to 13 residues. Trimming pared 3 bases from V and 6 bases from J, leaving 11 bases between. The CDR3 bases are TGTGCCAGCAGTGACACGCAGAGTCATGGCTACACCTTC. Amino acids: CASSDTQSHGYTF.

This clonotype was picked up a small number of times. The V and J genes are TRBV5-1 and TRBJ2-7, with 8 bases fitting TRBD1. The CDR3 runs to 13 residues. V dropped 7 bases and J dropped 2; count of bases not matched to a gene: 5. CDR1 and CDR2 (germline): SGHRS, YFSETQ. CDR3 region: CASFRTGTYEQYF. For the CDR3, the DNA is TGCGCCAGCTTTCGGACAGGGACCTACGAGCAGTACTTC. Complete variable domain (other parts from reference TRBV5-1 and TRBJ2-7): KAGVTQTPRYLIKTRGQQVTLSCSPISGHRSVSWYQQTPGQGLQFLFEYFSETQRNKGNFPGRFSGRQFSNSRSEMNVSTLELGDSALYLCASFRTGTYEQYFGPGTRLTVT.

This clonotype was seen more than once but under ten times. The chain joins TRBV10-3 to TRBJ1-2; the D is unclear. Germline assignment: CDR1 ENHRY and CDR2 SYGVKD. CDR3 size: 12 residues. The V end was cut by 7 bases, the J end by 4 bases, with 10 bases between. CDR3 DNA sequence: TGTGCCATCACTATGGAAGGCTATGGCTACACCTTC. Translated, it gives CAITMEGYGYTF.

At least ten counts were recorded for this clonotype. This rearrangement joins TRBV7-6 to TRBJ2-1; unclear D gene. This CDR3 comprises 13 residues. Germline CDR1 SGHVS, CDR2 FNYEAQ. With 6 bases removed from V and 3 bases from J, the gap between germline ends came to 9 bases. The chain's CDR3 is CASSLTHYNEQFF. The CDR3 DNA sequence: TGTGCCAGCAGTTTGACTCACTACAATGAGCAGTTCTTC.

At least ten counts were recorded for this clonotype. The chain carries TRBV6-2 or TRBV6-3 and TRBJ2-1; no firm D call. V was clipped by 8 bases and J by 14 bases, with 16 bases between them. The germline V gene encodes CDR1 MNHEY and CDR2 SVGEGT. The CDR3 length is 11 residues. CDR3 nucleotide sequence: TGTGCCAGCGGTCAGTCCCAAGGGAAGTTCTTC. Amino acids: CASGQSQGKFF.

The CDR3 protein is CASSAGWDTEAFF. Here the CDR3 DNA reads TGTGCCAGCAGCGCAGGGTGGGACACTGAAGCTTTCTTT. The chain employs TRBV12-3 or TRBV12-4 and TRBJ1-1; D is perhaps TRBD1 (5 bases). The CDR3 is 13 amino acids. Trimming took off 6 bases at V and 3 bases at J, with 11 bases between the two ends.

This clonotype was seen at least ten times. J is TRBJ1-6 and V is TRBV3-1; tentative D call: TRBD1 (5 bases). CDR1 is LGHDT, CDR2 YNNKEL, per germline (reference sequence). Trimming left V 8 bases short and J 13 bases short, with 18 bases between. The CDR3 runs 13 residues. The DNA for the CDR3 is TGTGCCAGCCGCGGGAGGCAGGGATTGCCCCTCCACTTT. This sequence encodes CASRGRQGLPLHF.

V and J are TRBV14 and TRBJ1-4; D is unresolved. There are 13 residues in the CDR3. Germline CDR1 SGHDN, CDR2 FVKESK. The V and J ends lost 0 bases and 8 bases respectively, with 7 bases between them. This CDR3 is CASSQDLWEKLFF. For the CDR3, the DNA is TGTGCCAGCAGCCAAGATCTGTGGGAAAAACTGTTTTTT.

Only a few counts were recorded for this clonotype. The chain links TRBV25-1 to TRBJ1-3; D is undetermined. Looked up from germline, CDR1 is MGHDK and CDR2 is SYGVNS. CDR3 length: 14 residues. V lost 4 bases to trimming and J lost 0 bases, with 7 bases between them. The CDR3 DNA follows: TGTGCCAGCAGTGCGGTCAGCTCTGGAAACACCATATATTTT. It encodes CASSAVSSGNTIYF.

This clonotype was found many times. The chain carries TRBV7-2 and TRBJ1-5; D perhaps matches TRBD1 (5 bases). CDR3 size: 14 residues. Looked up from germline, CDR1 is SGHTA and CDR2 is FQGNSA. Trimming pared 2 bases from V and 1 base from J, leaving 6 bases between. The CDR3 spells CASSLWGSNQPQHF. In nucleotides, the CDR3 is TGTGCCAGCAGCTTATGGGGCAGCAATCAGCCCCAGCATTTT. Full variable domain (outside the CDR3, taken from reference TRBV7-2 and TRBJ1-5): GAGVSQSPSNKVTEKGKDVELRCDPISGHTALYWYRQSLGQGLEFLIYFQGNSAPDKSGLPSDRFSAERTGGSVSTLTIQRTQQEDSAVYLCASSLWGSNQPQHFGDGTRLSIL.

This clonotype has only a few counts. The chain uses TRBV28 and TRBJ1-4, with 7 bases identical to TRBD1. Trimming took 4 bases from V and 5 from J; bases not matched to a gene: 10. Germline lookup yields CDR1 MDHEN and CDR2 SYDVKM. The CDR3 spans 16 residues. CDR3 sequence: CASSSLWGQKNEKLFF. The CDR3 coding sequence is TGTGCCAGCAGTTCCCTTTGGGGACAGAAGAATGAAAAACTGTTTTTT.

This clonotype turned up a few times. V is TRBV6-2 or TRBV6-3 and J is TRBJ1-5; weak D call: TRBD1 (5 bases). This CDR3 has 14 residues. CDR1 MNHEY and CDR2 SVGEGT come from the germline V gene. V lost 8 bases, J lost 4 bases, and 15 bases lay in between. CDR3 residues: CASSQAGKNQPQHF. The CDR3 nucleotides are TGTGCCAGCTCCCAGGCAGGGAAGAATCAGCCCCAGCATTTT.